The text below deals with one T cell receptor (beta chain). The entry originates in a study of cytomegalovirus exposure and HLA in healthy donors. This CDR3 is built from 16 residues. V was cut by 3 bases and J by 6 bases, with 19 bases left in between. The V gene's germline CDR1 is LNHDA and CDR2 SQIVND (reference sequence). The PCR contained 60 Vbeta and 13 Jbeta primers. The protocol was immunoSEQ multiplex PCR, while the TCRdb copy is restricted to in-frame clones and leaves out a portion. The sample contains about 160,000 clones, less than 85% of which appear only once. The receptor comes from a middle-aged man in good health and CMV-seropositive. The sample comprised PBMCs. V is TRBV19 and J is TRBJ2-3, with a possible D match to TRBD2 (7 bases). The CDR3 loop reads CASSILKGGLTDTQYF. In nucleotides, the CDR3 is TGTGCCAGTAGTATTTTAAAGGGGGGGTTAACGGATACGCAGTATTTT.